Included here is one T cell receptor (beta chain) sequence, with context. With only one base between it and a far larger clone, this is likely a read error. The table came from immunoSEQ multiplex PCR; TCRdb's copy has only in-frame clones and leaves some out. The top ten clones hold 12% of a sample with approximately 500,000 clones, 81% of them seen once. This record belongs to a study of shared clonotypes between healthy human individuals. This TCR came from a woman aged 35 to 49 in good health. Some clones in this sample may be carry-over from other donors' samples. The sample consisted of PBMCs.

As DNA, the CDR3 is TGTGCCGGCAGCCTCCCTAGGACGGATGGCTACACCTTC. It encodes CAGSLPRTDGYTF. The chain carries TRBV5-4 and TRBJ1-2, with D unclear. This CDR3 contains 13 residues. CDR1 and CDR2 from the germline V gene are SGHNT and YYREEE (reference sequence).